Each of the 16 T cell receptor beta chains below was sequenced from the same sample in a study of Graves' ophthalmopathy and Graves' hyperthyroidism. Beta-chain TCR CDR3 regions were amplified from RNA transcripts. After a first-round RT-PCR with HTBI primers, a second-round multiplex PCR was run. TCRdb processed the multiplex PCR reads anew with MiXCR; each CDR3 protein has one entry. The sample holds over 500,000 distinct CDR3 sequences; about 20% are singletons and the top ten take approximately 7%. What was sequenced was peripheral blood. These receptor sequences come from a woman under 30 with stable Graves' hyperthyroidism. Some clones in this sample may be carry-over from other donors' samples.

This clonotype showed up many times. V gene TRBV5-6 combines with J gene TRBJ1-5, with D unclear. Germline V gene lookup returns CDR1 SGHDT and CDR2 YYEEEE. V shed 9 bases and J shed 2 bases, with 12 bases lying between them. The CDR3 is 13 amino acids. The CDR3 is CAIERTRNQPQHF. DNA of the CDR3: TGTGCCATCGAAAGGACTCGCAATCAGCCCCAGCATTTT. The full variable domain, in which reference TRBV5-6 and TRBJ1-5 provide the parts outside the CDR3, is DAGVTQSPTHLIKTRGQQVTLRCSPKSGHDTVSWYQQALGQGPQFIFQYYEEEERQRGNFPDRFSGHQFPNYSSELNVNALLLGDSALYLCAIERTRNQPQHFGDGTRLSIL.

This clonotype has just a few counts. The chain employs TRBV12-3 or TRBV12-4 and TRBJ1-1, with D tentatively TRBD1 (6 bases). The CDR3 spans 16 residues. Deletions cut 8 bases from V and 1 base from J, with 20 bases between. CDR3 DNA sequence: TGTGCCAGCGTCGACTCTTGGACAGCGCAGAACACTGAAGCTTTCTTT. It specifies CASVDSWTAQNTEAFF.

This clonotype has a handful of counts. This rearrangement joins TRBV2 to TRBJ2-3; 9 bases are shared with TRBD2. This CDR3 region has 15 residues. V shed 2 bases and J 5 bases; nucleotides not matched to a gene: 5. Germline loops: CDR1 SNHLY, CDR2 FYNNEI. The CDR3 here is CASSEWAGGKDTQYF. CDR3 DNA sequence: TGTGCCAGCAGTGAATGGGCGGGGGGGAAAGATACGCAGTATTTT.

At least ten counts were recorded for this clonotype. This chain connects TRBV6-1 to TRBJ1-5, with 11 bases lining up with TRBD1. Looked up from germline, CDR1 is MNHNS and CDR2 is SASEGT. J lost 7 bases, V lost 6 bases, and 5 bases had no gene match. This CDR3 comprises 14 residues. The CDR3 region has the DNA TGTGCCAGCAGAGGACAGGGGGCTGGCCAGCCCCAGCATTTT. This sequence encodes CASRGQGAGQPQHF.

The sample holds one count of this clonotype. The final CDR3 position lacks the conserved phenylalanine or tryptophan, pointing to a likely read error. The V gene is TRBV6-1, the J gene TRBJ2-5, with 11 bases lining up with TRBD2. Germline-derived CDR1 and CDR2 are MNHNS and SASEGT. The CDR3 sequence is 17 residues long. The trim removed 6 bases at V and 0 bases at J, leaving 9 bases unmatched. The CDR3 loop reads CASRRTSGSGDQETQYL. Here the CDR3 DNA reads TGTGCCAGCAGGAGAACTAGCGGGAGCGGGGACCAAGAGACCCAGTACCTC.

The rearrangement uses TRBV11-2 and TRBJ1-1; no firm D call. The germline V and J ends were trimmed by 5 bases and 2 bases, with 18 bases remaining between them. In germline, CDR1 is SGHAT, CDR2 FQNNGV. The CDR3 extends over 16 amino acids. CDR3 in amino acids: CASSTQPRVSNTEAFF. The CDR3 DNA is TGTGCCAGCAGCACGCAACCCCGAGTAAGCAACACTGAAGCTTTCTTT.

Ten or more counts support this clonotype. The genes are TRBV18 and TRBJ2-5; D is unresolved. The CDR3 is 11 residues long. Germline CDR1 reads KGHSH; CDR2 reads LQKENI. The ends were cut back, 2 bases at V and 7 bases at J, with 5 bases in the middle. The CDR3 sequence: CASSPSRTQYF. The CDR3 DNA follows: TGTGCCAGCTCACCATCGAGGACCCAGTACTTC.

The chain is built from TRBV29-1 and TRBJ1-3; 7 bases agree with TRBD1. The V gene's germline CDR1 is SQVTM and CDR2 ANQGSEA. This CDR3 is 14 amino acids long. V shed 6 bases and J 0 bases; nucleotides not matched to a gene: 5. This CDR3 reads CSVAGGNSGNTIYF. The CDR3 DNA sequence: TGCAGCGTCGCAGGGGGAAACTCTGGAAACACCATATATTTT.

Only a few counts were recorded for this clonotype. The chain carries TRBV12-3 or TRBV12-4 and TRBJ1-1, with D hard to call. V was shortened by 5 bases and J by 0 bases, with 10 bases between the two germline ends. This CDR3 is 14 amino acids long. This CDR3 reads CASSPQRMNTEAFF. CDR3 coding DNA: TGTGCCAGCAGTCCCCAGCGGATGAACACTGAAGCTTTCTTT.

This clonotype was counted many times. V is TRBV19 and J is TRBJ2-2; D possibly uses TRBD1 or TRBD2 (5 bases each). This CDR3 comprises 14 residues. V lost 0 bases, J lost 5 bases, and 7 bases lay in between. Per germline, CDR1 LNHDA and CDR2 SQIVND (reference sequence). The DNA of the CDR3 is TGTGCCAGTAGTATAGAGGGGGAAACCGGGGAGCTGTTTTTT. Its protein product is CASSIEGETGELFF.

Notes on this clonotype: At one end the junction does not follow the germline gene, possibly because of a read error. This chain connects TRBV7-3 to TRBJ2-7, with 10 bases identical to TRBD2. Germline V lookup: CDR1 SGHTA, CDR2 FQGTGA. The CDR3 length is 14 residues. The CDR3, as DNA: TGTGCCGGCAGCCCTAGCGGGGGAGGTTACGAGCAGTACTTC. Its translation is CAGSPSGGGYEQYF.

This clonotype was seen repeatedly, ten times or more. Without the conserved terminal phenylalanine or tryptophan, this CDR3 likely stems from a read error. The V call is TRBV20-1, the J call TRBJ2-7, with D perhaps being TRBD1 or TRBD2 (5 bases each). This CDR3 has 12 residues. With 2 bases removed from V and 2 bases from J, the gap between germline ends came to 7 bases. CDR1 DFQATT and CDR2 SNEGSKA come from the germline V gene (reference sequence). In DNA, the CDR3 is TGCAGTGCTAGACGGGGCCCCTACGAGCAGTACCTC. Translating gives CSARRGPYEQYL.

V and J are TRBV6-1 and TRBJ1-2; D ambiguous. This CDR3 has 13 amino acids. V was trimmed by 5 bases and J by 5 bases, leaving 12 bases between them. Germline V gene data show CDR1 as MNHNS and CDR2 as SASEGT. The CDR3 loop reads CASSQVEFYGYTF. CDR3 coding DNA: TGTGCCAGCAGTCAAGTGGAATTTTATGGCTACACCTTC.

This clonotype has a count of ten or more. The chain employs TRBV6-1 and TRBJ1-2, with TRBD1 as a possible D gene (5 bases). The V and J ends lost 5 bases and 4 bases respectively, with 11 bases between them. This CDR3 is 13 amino acids long. Germline assignment: CDR1 MNHNS and CDR2 SASEGT. The CDR3 is CASSTGGTYGYTF. The CDR3 region has the DNA TGTGCCAGCAGTACCGGGGGTACCTATGGCTACACCTTC.

The V and J genes are TRBV6-2 or TRBV6-3 and TRBJ2-7; D is ambiguous. CDR1 MNHEY and CDR2 SVGEGT come from the germline V gene. The germline V and J ends were trimmed by 0 bases and 3 bases, with 9 bases remaining between them. The CDR3 runs 14 residues. In nucleotides, the CDR3 is TGTGCCAGCAGTTACTCGATGCCCGACTACGAGCAGTACTTC. Translating it yields CASSYSMPDYEQYF.

This clonotype was picked up many times. CDR3 bases: TGTGCCTGGAGCGATACTCTTCCCGGGACACTTCACTACGAGCAGTACTTC. Protein: CAWSDTLPGTLHYEQYF. V gene TRBV30 combines with J gene TRBJ2-7; TRBD1 might be the D (6 bases). V lost 3 bases, J lost 3 bases, and 24 bases lay in between. CDR3 length: 17 amino acids. Germline V gene lookup returns CDR1 GTSNPN and CDR2 SVGIG (reference sequence).